This entry describes one TCR beta chain. Its antigen remains unknown. The study ran its PCR with 60 Vbeta and 13 Jbeta primers. Study processing details: The count from a later analysis was some 83 million unique TCR beta chains, around 11 million of them shared. Only in-frame clones appear in the TCRdb table, and some are missing; sequencing was by immunoSEQ multiplex PCR. V and J calls and clone size come straight from that table; D and trimming were deduced from the DNA. The repertoire holds some 170,000 clones, with more than 75% as singletons. This sample is part of a study of cytomegalovirus exposure and HLA in healthy donors. Across the study: Early released data had tens of millions of unique TCRs, all coming from HLA-typed donors.

Study findings and constraints: The majority of CMV-associated TCR beta chains were reported as apparently HLA-restricted in a later analysis.

This TCR derives from a girl under 10 years old in good health and CMV-seropositive. Sequenced sample: PBMCs.

The CDR3 protein is CASQNVGLGTSGRGYNEQFF. CDR3 sequence (DNA): TGTGCCAGCCAGAATGTTGGGCTTGGGACTAGCGGGAGGGGATACAATGAGCAGTTCTTC. This chain connects TRBV2 to TRBJ2-1, with 16 bases aligning to TRBD2. Germline values: CDR1 SNHLY, CDR2 FYNNEI. Germline trimming cut 8 bases from V and 4 bases from J; bases unmatched to any gene: 17. The CDR3 is made up of 20 amino acids.